The 8 T cell receptor beta chains below were found in one sample sequenced in a study of CD8+ T cells in alopecia areata. It was cDNA, reverse transcribed from extracted RNA, that served as the sequencing template. Produced via immunoSEQ multiplex PCR; TCRdb's table is partial and in-frame only. This sample has about 140,000 clones; roughly 53% occur once, and the top ten carry 5% to 7.5%. Sequencing used CD4+ T cells sorted from blood, obtained at week 0. These TCRs come from a human donor with alopecia areata.

The chain uses TRBV4-3 and TRBJ2-3; possibly TRBD2 for D (6 bases). CDR3 size: 15 residues. The germline CDR1 and CDR2 sequences are LGHNA and YSLEER. Trimming pared 1 base from V and 5 bases from J, leaving 13 bases between. This chain's CDR3 is CASSQVGGILDTQYF. CDR3 DNA: TGCGCCAGCAGCCAAGTAGGCGGGATCCTAGATACGCAGTATTTT.

This sequence joins TRBV5-6 and TRBJ1-6; tentative D call: TRBD1 (5 bases). Germline assignment: CDR1 SGHDT and CDR2 YYEEEE. The CDR3 has 14 residues. Between the trimmed V and J ends, which lost 4 bases and 5 bases, there was a span of 10 bases. CDR3 DNA sequence: TGTGCCAGCAGCCGATTGGGGGATAATTCACCCCTCCACTTT. The encoded protein is CASSRLGDNSPLHF.

The chain combines TRBV4-2 with TRBJ1-2; 8 nucleotides align to TRBD1. J lost 8 bases, V lost 5 bases, and 16 bases had no gene match. The CDR3 sequence is 16 residues long. CDR1 is LGHNA, CDR2 YNFKEQ, per germline. The CDR3 loop is CASSFAVGQGAGGYTF. The CDR3 DNA sequence: TGTGCCAGCAGCTTTGCTGTGGGCCAGGGGGCCGGCGGCTACACCTTC.

The chain employs TRBV5-8 and TRBJ2-5; 11 positions match TRBD1. Per the germline V gene, CDR1 is SGHTS and CDR2 is YDEGEE. This CDR3 contains 15 residues. Trimming cost V 0 bases and J 4 bases; bases outside gene matches: 2. CDR3 bases: TGTGCCAGCAGCTTGGGGACAGGGGGCGGAGAGACCCAGTACTTC. This translates into CASSLGTGGGETQYF.

This clone was seen only a few times. This sample also contains other DNA sequences that code for the same CDR3. The J gene is TRBJ2-5, the V gene TRBV5-1; D not resolved. CDR3 length: 11 amino acids. Between the trimmed V and J ends, which lost 3 bases and 2 bases, there was a span of 2 bases. Germline CDR1 is SGHRS and CDR2 is YFSETQ. In DNA form, the CDR3 reads TGCGCCAGCAGCTATCAAGAGACCCAGTACTTC. Its translation: CASSYQETQYF.

The chain combines TRBV4-2 with TRBJ1-3; D gene ambiguous. This CDR3 is 16 amino acids long. Trimming left V 0 bases short and J 2 bases short, with 11 bases between. Germline values: CDR1 LGHNA, CDR2 YNFKEQ. The CDR3 DNA sequence: TGTGCCAGCAGCCAAGATCGGCGAGACCCTGGAAACACCATATATTTT. This gives the protein CASSQDRRDPGNTIYF.

V and J are TRBV5-4 and TRBJ2-6; D ambiguous. Germline V gene lookup returns CDR1 SGHNT and CDR2 YYREEE (reference sequence). V lost 4 bases and J lost 0, with 8 bases in between. CDR3 length: 15 amino acids. The DNA for the CDR3 is TGTGCCAGCAGCGCGTTCACCTCTGGGGCCAACGTCCTGACTTTC. It is translated as CASSAFTSGANVLTF.

The chain employs TRBV7-9 and TRBJ2-5, with no clear D. The CDR3 length is 11 residues. The ends were cut back, 5 bases at V and 4 bases at J, with 5 bases in the middle. Germline CDR1 and CDR2: SEHNR and FQNEAQ (reference sequence). Here the CDR3 reads CASSPVETQYF. The CDR3 DNA sequence: TGTGCCAGCAGCCCGGTAGAGACCCAGTACTTC.